This T cell receptor gamma chain was captured by sequencing in a study of γδ T cells in repeated Plasmodium falciparum infection. Looking at the study overall: Age- and gender-matched Australian children served as comparison for malaria-exposed Malian children. Sampling occurred at baseline, pre-infection for selected infections, and 21 days post-infection.

TCRdb redid the clone calls on the multiplex PCR reads with CATT. The sample has 20,000 to 30,000 gamma-chain clones, less than 3.5% seen once. This clone has at least ten counts. Antigen specificity is unknown. TCRdb attributes to this sequence the protein of a much larger clone, which differs from the DNA translation at residue 9; a read error is likely, and the protein displayed is translated from the DNA. Study results and caveats: Over time and infection, Vgamma9/Vdelta2+ repertoires remained highly stable and polyclonal. Malian children's Vdelta2-negative repertoires appeared more expanded and less diverse than Australians'.

CDR3 length equals 17 residues. CDR1 and CDR2 from the germline V gene are GITISATS and ISYDGTV (reference sequence). J lost 1 base, V lost 4 bases, and 16 bases had no gene match. Flow sorting of PBMC yielded separate Vgamma9/Vdelta2+ and Vdelta2-negative gammadelta T cell populations for bulk repertoire analysis. Material for sequencing was gamma-delta T cells from blood. This receptor was taken from a pool of human donors (malaria-infected and uninfected, not separated). The gene calls are TRGV9 and TRGJ1 or TRGJ2. TCRdb offers no J gene call, so here the DNA was matched to germline to obtain one. CDR3 DNA: TGTGCCTTGTGGGACCAGCCGAACCACACAAATTATTATAAGAAACTCTTT. It encodes CALWDQPNHTNYYKKLF.